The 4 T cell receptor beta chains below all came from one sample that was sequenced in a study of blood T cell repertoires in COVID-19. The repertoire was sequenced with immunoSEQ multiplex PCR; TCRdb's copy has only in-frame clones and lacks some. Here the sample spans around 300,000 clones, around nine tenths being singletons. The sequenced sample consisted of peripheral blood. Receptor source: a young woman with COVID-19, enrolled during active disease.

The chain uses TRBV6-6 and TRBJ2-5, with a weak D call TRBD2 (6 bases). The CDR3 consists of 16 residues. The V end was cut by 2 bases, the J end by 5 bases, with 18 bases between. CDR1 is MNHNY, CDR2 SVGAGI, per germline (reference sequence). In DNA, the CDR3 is TGTGCCAGCAGTTACATGGCTGGAGGGGAGCGTGAGACCCAGTACTTC. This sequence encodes CASSYMAGGERETQYF.

The chain's CDR3 is CASSHNLAGGHNEQFF. Written as DNA, the CDR3 is TGTGCCAGCAGCCATAACCTAGCGGGAGGGCACAATGAGCAGTTCTTC. V gene TRBV3-1 (or the pseudogene TRBV3-2) combines with J gene TRBJ2-1; 12 nucleotides agree with TRBD2. Germline CDR1 is LGHDT and CDR2 is YNNKEL (reference sequence). This CDR3 has 16 amino acids. After removal of 3 bases from V and 5 bases from J, the junction contained 5 bases not matched to a gene.

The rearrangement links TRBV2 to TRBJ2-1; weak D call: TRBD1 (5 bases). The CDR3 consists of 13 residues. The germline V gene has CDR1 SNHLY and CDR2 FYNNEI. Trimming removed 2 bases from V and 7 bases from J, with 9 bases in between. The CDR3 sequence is CASSEQGLNEQFF. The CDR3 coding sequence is TGTGCCAGCAGTGAACAGGGTCTTAATGAGCAGTTCTTC.

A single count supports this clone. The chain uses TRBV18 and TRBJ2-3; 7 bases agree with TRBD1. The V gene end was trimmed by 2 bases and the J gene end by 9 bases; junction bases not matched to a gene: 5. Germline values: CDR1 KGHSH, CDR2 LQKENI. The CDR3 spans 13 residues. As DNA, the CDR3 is TGTGCCAGCTCACCAGAAACAGGGGAAACGCAGTATTTT. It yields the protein CASSPETGETQYF.